These T cell receptor beta chains were read from a single sample in a study of shared clonotypes between healthy human individuals. Profiling relied on immunoSEQ multiplex PCR, and the TCRdb table lists in-frame clones only, not all of them. The sample yields fewer than 3 million clones, roughly 92% seen once. What was sequenced was naive CD4+ T cells from PBMCs. The receptors stem from a man aged 18-30 years in good health. Some clones in this sample may be carry-over from other donors' samples. Each CDR3 is given with its conserved first and last residue. A D gene is named only where the DNA matches it firmly. Expanded clones get a size class; other rows say once, few or many, or leave the size out.

>.|TRBJ2-6|TRBV7-3|14|.
TGTGCCAGCACCGTCGGTTCTGGGGCCAACGTCCTGACTTTC
CASTVGSGANVLTF
>TRBD2|TRBJ2-5|TRBV28|16|once
TGTGCCAGCAGCCCGGGCCGACTAGCGGGAGGAGAGACCCAGTACTTC
CASSPGRLAGGETQYF
>.|TRBJ2-7|TRBV11-2|15|.
TGTGCCAGCAGCTTAGATCGGACGGTAACCTACGAGCAGTACTTC
CASSLDRTVTYEQYF
>.|TRBJ2-2|TRBV7-9|13|.
TGTGCCAGCAGCGGTTGGGGGCTCGGGGAGCTGTTTTTT
CASSGWGLGELFF
>TRBD2|TRBJ2-5|TRBV12-5|19|.
TGTGCTAGTGGTTTGGATCCCGGGGGAGGGCCCTCGGCGAAGGAGACCCAGTACTTC
CASGLDPGGGPSAKETQYF
>.|TRBJ1-2|TRBV12-5|16|.
TGTGCTAGTGGTTCCACTGGGGCAGGTGGTAACTATGGCTACACCTTC
CASGSTGAGGNYGYTF
>.|TRBJ1-4|TRBV28|12|.
TGTGCCAGCAGTGGGTCCCAGGTGGTACTGTTTTTT
CASSGSQVVLFF
>.|TRBJ2-1|TRBV30|12|.
TGTGCCTTTGGACAGAAGAACAATGAGCAGTTCTTC
CAFGQKNNEQFF
>.|TRBJ2-1|TRBV27|15|.
TGTGCCAGCCGACGTGCAGGGAATAAGTACAATGAGCAGTTCTTC
CASRRAGNKYNEQFF
>.|TRBJ1-4|TRBV4-2|12|few
TGTGCCAGCAAGAGAGGGGAGGAAAAACTGTTTTTT
CASKRGEEKLFF
>.|TRBJ2-3|TRBV7-3|14|.
TGTGCCAGCAGCTTCGACAGGAACACAGATACGCAGTATTTT
CASSFDRNTDTQYF
>.|TRBJ1-5|TRBV6-1|17|.
TGTGCCAGCAGTGAAGTAGGTACGGGAGTTATAGGTCAGCCCCAGCATTTT
CASSEVGTGVIGQPQHF
>.|TRBJ1-1|TRBV7-2|14|.
TGTGCCAGCAGCTTTACCGGTGGGGACACTGAAGCTTTCTTT
CASSFTGGDTEAFF
>.|TRBJ2-2|TRBV5-4|14|.
TGTGCCAGCAGCCAGGACGGAGGAACCGGGGAGCTGTTTTTT
CASSQDGGTGELFF
>.|TRBJ1-5|TRBV2|15|.
TGTGCCAGCAGTGTTCATCGCAGTGGCAATCAGCCCCAGCATTTT
CASSVHRSGNQPQHF
>.|TRBJ2-3|TRBV28|16|.
TGTGCCAGCAGTCCTACGGGGATTCGGCGCACAGATACGCAGTATTTT
CASSPTGIRRTDTQYF
>.|TRBJ2-7|TRBV5-5|13|.
TGTGCCAGCAGTAAGCCCAACAGGGACGAGCAGTACTTC
CASSKPNRDEQYF
>TRBD1|TRBJ2-7|TRBV10-3|12|.
TGTGCCATCAGGGACAGGGGATGGGAGCAGTACTTC
CAIRDRGWEQYF
>.|TRBJ2-7|TRBV5-1|16|.
TGCGCCAGCAGCGACCAGGGTCCCCACGGGTCCTACGAGCAGTACTTC
CASSDQGPHGSYEQYF
>.|TRBJ2-2|TRBV28|16|.
TGTGCCAGCAGTGGAACCGGGACTCTAAACACCGGGGAGCTGTTTTTT
CASSGTGTLNTGELFF
>TRBD1|TRBJ1-2|TRBV15|15|.
TGTGCCACCAGCTCATGGACAGGGGGTAACTATGGCTACACCTTC
CATSSWTGGNYGYTF
>TRBD1|TRBJ2-5|TRBV5-1|14|.
TGCGCCAGCAGCTTGGAGACAGGGGGAGAGATCCAGTACTTC
CASSLETGGEIQYF
>.|TRBJ1-1|TRBV7-9|11|.
TGTGCCAGCAGCGTGACCACTGAAGCTTTCTTT
CASSVTTEAFF
>TRBD1|TRBJ2-3|TRBV27|16|.
TGTGCCAGCAGTTTACGGGACAGGGCAAGCACAGATACGCAGTATTTT
CASSLRDRASTDTQYF
>.|TRBJ2-7|TRBV6-1|12|.
TGTGCCATCAGACCAGGATCCTACGAGCAGTACTTC
CAIRPGSYEQYF
>TRBD2|TRBJ2-3|TRBV14|19|.
TGTGCCAGCAGCGACCACCGGGCTAGCGGGAGGGCCGGGGCAGATACGCAGTATTTT
CASSDHRASGRAGADTQYF
>.|TRBJ2-3|TRBV25-1|14|.
TGTGCCAGCAGTCCCCCAGACATTCCAGATACGCAGTATTTT
CASSPPDIPDTQYF
>TRBD1|TRBJ2-7|TRBV5-1|14|few
TGCGCCAGCAGCTTGGCCGCCGACAGGGATGAGCAGTACTTC
CASSLAADRDEQYF
>TRBD1|TRBJ1-2|TRBV6-4|15|.
TGTGCCAGCAGTGAGGGGACAGGGGCTAACTATGGCTACACCTTC
CASSEGTGANYGYTF
>.|TRBJ1-2|TRBV5-1|13|.
TGCGCCAGCAGCTTAAGCAGGGCGGATGGCTACACCTTC
CASSLSRADGYTF
>.|TRBJ1-1|TRBV28|11|.
TGTGCCATCGGACATGGCACTGAAGCTTTCTTT
CAIGHGTEAFF
>TRBD2|TRBJ2-1|TRBV15|17|.
TGTGCCACCAGCACTATAGCGGGAGACCGCTCCTACAATGAGCAGTTCTTC
CATSTIAGDRSYNEQFF
>TRBD1|TRBJ1-1|TRBV5-1|14|.
TGCGCCAGCAGAGCCGGGACAGGGTCTCCTGAAGCTTTCTTT
CASRAGTGSPEAFF
>.|TRBJ1-1|TRBV7-9|13|.
TGTGCCAGCAGCTTAGGGGAGCGCACTGAAGCTTTCTTT
CASSLGERTEAFF
>.|TRBJ2-3|TRBV7-3|13|.
TGTGCCAGCAGCTTATTTGGCTCGGATACGCAGTATTTT
CASSLFGSDTQYF
>TRBD2|TRBJ2-7|TRBV5-1|14|.
TGCGCCAGCTGGGGACTAGCGGGGTCCTACGAGCAGTACTTC
CASWGLAGSYEQYF
>.|TRBJ2-7|TRBV27|16|.
TGTGCCAGCAGTTTTTTTGGGGTTGGGGGCTCCTACGAGCAGTACTTC
CASSFFGVGGSYEQYF
>.|TRBJ1-1|TRBV7-2|17|.
TGTGCCAGCAGCTTATTTTCGGCAGGGGTCGCGAACGCTGAAGCTTTCTTT
CASSLFSAGVANAEAFF
>.|TRBJ1-2|TRBV11-2|13|once
TGTGCCAGCAGCCCGTTAAGGGGCGATGGCTACACCTTC
CASSPLRGDGYTF
>.|TRBJ2-7|TRBV7-2|14|.
TGTGCCAGCAGCGATAGACGTTACTCCTACGAGCAGTACTTC
CASSDRRYSYEQYF
>TRBD2|TRBJ2-1|TRBV6-5|14|.
TGTGCCAGCAGTGGACTAGCGGGTTACAATGAGCAGTTCTTC
CASSGLAGYNEQFF
>.|TRBJ2-5|TRBV28|15|.
TGTGCCAGCAGTTTGCGGTTTCGGCTACAAGAGACCCAGTACTTC
CASSLRFRLQETQYF